A single sample gave rise to the 8 T cell receptor beta chains below, sequenced in a study of regulatory T cells in long-lasting Graves disease. Regarding time point: newly diagnosed GD, antithyroid drugs for less than 3 months. PBMCs were the source of the RNA used for TCR sequencing. Assembly of TCR beta libraries relied on iRepertoire HTBI primers together with Arm-PCR of CDR3 regions. MiXCR, run by TCRdb on the multiplex PCR reads, gives a single entry per CDR3 protein. The sample shows about 420,000 distinct CDR3 sequences, about 17% of them seen only once. This same sample was also part of a study on T cells in Graves' hyperthyroidism and ophthalmopathy.

The sample here was peripheral blood mononuclear cells (PBMCs), taken at new diagnosis, from a patient treated with antithyroid drugs. The receptors were sampled from a woman under 30 with Graves disease.

This rearrangement joins TRBV5-1 to TRBJ2-6; D is perhaps TRBD1 (5 bases). Germline V gene data show CDR1 as SGHRS and CDR2 as YFSETQ. The CDR3 loop spans 16 amino acids. V shed 0 bases and J shed 2 bases, with 9 bases lying between them. The CDR3 loop is CASSLAGLAGANVLTF. The CDR3 DNA follows: TGCGCCAGCAGCTTGGCAGGGTTGGCTGGGGCCAACGTCCTGACTTTC. Full variable domain (missing parts from reference TRBV5-1 and TRBJ2-6): KAGVTQTPRYLIKTRGQQVTLSCSPISGHRSVSWYQQTPGQGLQFLFEYFSETQRNKGNFPGRFSGRQFSNSRSEMNVSTLELGDSALYLCASSLAGLAGANVLTFGAGSRLTVL.

A word on this clonotype: A much larger clonotype is one base distant, so this may be a read error. The V gene is TRBV30, the J gene TRBJ2-1; possibly TRBD2 for D (6 bases). CDR3 length: 15 amino acids. Trimming removed 5 bases from V and 0 bases from J, with 14 bases in between. Germline CDR1 reads GTSNPN; CDR2 reads SVGIG (reference sequence). CDR3 DNA: TGTGCCTGGGGTGGAGGGGCAGGCTCCTACAATGAGCAGTTCTTC. Translated, it gives CAWGGGAGSYNEQFF.

The chain couples TRBV28 to TRBJ2-1; D might be TRBD2 (5 bases). The J call is doubtful: the DNA matches TRBJ2-3 better. Looked up from germline, CDR1 is MDHEN and CDR2 is SYDVKM. This CDR3 is 11 amino acids long. DNA for the CDR3: TGTGCCAGCCGACTCCGGGGTACGCAGTATTTT. Residues: CASRLRGTQYF.

This clonotype was counted many times. V is TRBV2 and J is TRBJ2-7; 9 bases align to TRBD1. V lost 1 base and J lost 4; bases outside the gene matches: 8. Germline CDR1 SNHLY, CDR2 FYNNEI. The CDR3 contains 16 residues. CDR3 residues: CASSEGEGTGNYEQYF. The CDR3, as DNA: TGTGCCAGCAGTGAAGGGGAGGGGACAGGGAATTACGAGCAGTACTTC.

This clonotype came up once. This could be a read error, since a much larger clone is one nucleotide away. The gene calls are TRBV7-3 and TRBJ2-3; D is ambiguous. The J call is doubtful: the DNA matches TRBJ2-7 better. Germline loops: CDR1 SGHTA, CDR2 FQGTGA. This CDR3 spans 14 amino acids. In DNA form, the CDR3 reads TGTGCCAGCAGCTTAAACAGAGGAAATGATGAGCAGTACTTC. It yields the protein CASSLNRGNDEQYF.

CDR3 amino acids: CASSRRQGGYNEQFF. The DNA of the CDR3 is TGTGCCAGCAGTCGTAGACAGGGAGGGTACAATGAGCAGTTCTTC. This chain joins TRBV12-3 or TRBV12-4 and TRBJ2-1; D tentatively fits TRBD1 or TRBD2 (7 bases each). The ends were cut back, 5 bases at V and 4 bases at J, with 15 bases in the middle. CDR3 length: 15 residues.

This sequence joins TRBV16 and TRBJ2-1; D remains ambiguous. CDR1 is KGHSY, CDR2 FQNENV, per germline. CDR3 length: 16 residues. The ends were cut back, 2 bases at V and 0 bases at J, with 11 bases in the middle. This CDR3 is CASSQELSASYNEQFF. The DNA of the CDR3 is TGTGCCAGCAGCCAAGAGCTCAGCGCCTCCTACAATGAGCAGTTCTTC.

This clonotype was counted ten times or more. V is TRBV6-5 and J is TRBJ2-7; possibly TRBD1 or TRBD2 for D (5 bases each). Germline-derived CDR1 and CDR2 are MNHEY and SVGAGI. V gave up 4 bases and J gave up 6 bases, with 10 bases separating them. The CDR3 length is 12 residues. In DNA, the CDR3 is TGTGCCAGCAGTTTCATTGGGGGCGAGCAGTACTTC. It codes for CASSFIGGEQYF.